The source of this T cell receptor (beta chain) is a study of T cell responses to AZD1222 COVID-19 vaccine. Study findings and constraints: Repertoire samples came only from after the peak T cell response.

CDR1 is DFQATT, CDR2 SNEGSKA, per germline (reference sequence). This CDR3 comprises 11 residues. V lost 2 bases and J lost 1, with 2 bases in between. Remarks on this clone: Its antigen remains unknown.

Some clones are missing from TCRdb's copy, which holds only in-frame ones; the method was immunoSEQ multiplex PCR. This table has roughly 110,000 clones, approximately 90% appearing once. The sequencing used peripheral blood, collected 28 days after the second AZD1222 dose. The genes are TRBV20-1 and TRBJ1-1; D is uncertain. The clonotype was recovered from an adult who received the AZD1222 COVID-19 vaccine. CDR3 DNA sequence: TGCAGTGCTAGACCGAACACTGAAGCTTTCTTT. This gives the protein CSARPNTEAFF.